What follows is one T cell receptor (beta chain) and its context. The germline CDR1 and CDR2 sequences are SGDLS and YYNGEE. The length of the CDR3 is 15 residues. V lost 7 bases and J lost 0, with 13 bases in between. The assay was immunoSEQ multiplex PCR, and TCRdb's table has in-frame clones only and misses some. The table has about 81,000 clones, 80% to 90% seen once. This record belongs to a study of technical replicates of blood from a handful of donors. This chain joins TRBV9 and TRBJ2-2; D perhaps matches TRBD2 (5 bases). The sequencing input was PBMCs. The clonotype was recovered from a human donor in good health. Some clones in this sample may be carry-over from other donors' samples. In nucleotides, the CDR3 is TGTGCCAGCCAAACCAGCGGAACGAACACCGGGGAGCTGTTTTTT. Its protein product is CASQTSGTNTGELFF.